The sample holds a few counts of the clone carrying this T cell receptor (beta chain). MiXCR, run by TCRdb on the 5' RACE reads, gives a single entry per CDR3 protein. The table has approximately 550,000 distinct CDR3 sequences, under 25% seen once; the top ten hold approximately 15%. The data were obtained in a study of T cells after yellow fever vaccination. The V gene lost 4 bases and the J gene lost 2 bases, with 12 bases spanning the gap. The germline CDR1 and CDR2 sequences are SGHTA and FQGNSA. The CDR3 runs to 15 residues. The receptor was derived from a man aged 25-40 years who received the YFV17D yellow fever vaccine. Sequencing was performed on PBMCs, taken 15 days after the yellow fever booster vaccination. The genes are TRBV7-2 and TRBJ2-1, with D possibly being TRBD2 (5 bases). The CDR3 sequence: CASSSTGIPYNEQFF. The DNA for the CDR3 is TGTGCCAGCAGCTCAACCGGGATACCCTACAATGAGCAGTTCTTC.